The subject of this entry is one T cell receptor (beta chain). Other DNA sequences in the same sample also yield this CDR3. The sample is drawn from a study of Ad26.COV2.S vaccination and SARS-CoV-2 variants. The treatment: some 19 received Ad26.COV2.S at low or high dose, single or two shots; five or six received placebo; per-sample allocation not given. Sampling occurred on day 63 after the first vaccine or placebo injection. Some clones are missing from TCRdb's copy, which holds only in-frame ones; the method was immunoSEQ multiplex PCR. This table has approximately 480,000 clones, approximately 88% appearing once. The receptor was isolated from a person between 18 and 59 years old who received the Ad26.COV2.S COVID-19 vaccine or a placebo. The source material was peripheral blood, sampled in a trial of Ad26.COV2.S vaccine versus placebo.

In DNA, the CDR3 is TGTGCCAGCAGCTTAGATGGGGGGGACTATGGCTACACCTTC. It translates to CASSLDGGDYGYTF. The chain joins TRBV7-9 to TRBJ1-2, with TRBD1 as a possible D gene (5 bases). Germline V gene data show CDR1 as SEHNR and CDR2 as FQNEAQ (reference sequence). The V gene lost 1 base and the J gene lost 3 bases, with 9 bases spanning the gap. The CDR3 is 14 residues long.